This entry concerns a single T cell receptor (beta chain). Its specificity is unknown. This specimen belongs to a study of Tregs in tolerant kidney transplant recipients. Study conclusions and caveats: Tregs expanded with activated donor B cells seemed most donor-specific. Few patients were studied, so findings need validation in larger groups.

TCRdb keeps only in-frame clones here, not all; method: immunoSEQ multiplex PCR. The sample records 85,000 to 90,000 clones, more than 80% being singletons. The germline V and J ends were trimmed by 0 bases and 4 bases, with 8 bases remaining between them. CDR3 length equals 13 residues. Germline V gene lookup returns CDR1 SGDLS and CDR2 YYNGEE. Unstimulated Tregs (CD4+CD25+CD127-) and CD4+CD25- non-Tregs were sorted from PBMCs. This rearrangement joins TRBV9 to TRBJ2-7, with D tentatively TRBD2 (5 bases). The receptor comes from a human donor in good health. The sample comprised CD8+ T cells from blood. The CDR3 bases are TGTGCCAGCAGCGTAGTTGAGGGTTACGAGCAGTACTTC. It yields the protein CASSVVEGYEQYF.